This TCR beta chain comes out of a study of blood T cell repertoires in COVID-19. Sequencing was performed with immunoSEQ multiplex PCR; in TCRdb, only in-frame clones are kept and a portion is missing. The data contain 70,000 to 90,000 clones, more than 85% of them singletons. Specimen: PBMCs or T cells enriched from blood (not recorded which). This clonotype was sampled from a woman aged 45 to 65 with acute COVID-19.

The CDR3 DNA reads as TGCAGCGCCTCCGGGACAGATAGCAATCAGCCCCAGCATTTT. It yields the protein CSASGTDSNQPQHF. J is TRBJ1-5 and V is TRBV29-1, with TRBD1 identical over 7 bases. The V and J ends lost 7 bases and 0 bases, in that order; junction bases with no gene match: 6. Germline loops: CDR1 SQVTM, CDR2 ANQGSEA. This CDR3 has 14 amino acids.